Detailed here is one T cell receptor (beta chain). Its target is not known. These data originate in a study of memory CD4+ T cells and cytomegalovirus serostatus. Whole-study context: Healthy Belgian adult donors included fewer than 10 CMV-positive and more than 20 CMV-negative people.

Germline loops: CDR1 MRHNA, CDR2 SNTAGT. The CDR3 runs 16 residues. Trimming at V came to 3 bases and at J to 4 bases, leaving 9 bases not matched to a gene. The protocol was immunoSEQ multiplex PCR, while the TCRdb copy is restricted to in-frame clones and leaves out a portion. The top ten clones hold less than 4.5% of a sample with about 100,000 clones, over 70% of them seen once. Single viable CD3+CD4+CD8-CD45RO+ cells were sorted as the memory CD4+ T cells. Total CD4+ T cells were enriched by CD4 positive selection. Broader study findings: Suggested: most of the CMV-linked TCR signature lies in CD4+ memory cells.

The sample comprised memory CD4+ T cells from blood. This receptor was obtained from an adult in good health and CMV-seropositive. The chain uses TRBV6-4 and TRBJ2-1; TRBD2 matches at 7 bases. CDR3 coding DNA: TGTGCCAGCAGTGATTTAAGCGGGGTTAAATACAATGAGCAGTTCTTC. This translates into CASSDLSGVKYNEQFF.